Sequencing of this T cell receptor (beta chain) was carried out in a study of siplizumab effects on memory and regulatory T cells (dated by TCRdb to the late 2010s). Background on the whole study: The study looked at the effect of siplizumab, an anti-CD2 antibody, on alloreactive T-cell subsets in allogeneic mixed lymphocyte reactions made from human PBMCs.

Sorted unstimulated T cells, along with proliferating T cells recovered from mixed lymphocyte reactions, underwent TCRbeta CDR3 sequencing. Fresh whole blood from around 11 HLA-typed healthy donors was used to isolate PBMCs. What the authors observed across the whole study: Among mappable alloreactive CD4+ clones, an average Treg-derived fraction of about 70% was observed with siplizumab, compared with approximately 30% in control reactions. The cumulative frequency of alloreactive sequences traceable to unstimulated CD4+ memory T cells was significantly reduced by siplizumab. Because sequences at frequencies below about 10^-5 were poorly captured, only a minor fraction of alloreactive clones could be mapped back to unstimulated subsets. Unstimulated naive T cells appeared to be more diverse than memory T cells, and naive cells seemed to make a substantial contribution to the alloresponse. No functional confirmation was obtained for the suppressive function of proliferating Tregs from siplizumab cultures. A naive or memory phenotype could not be assigned to roughly 80-95% of proliferating CD4+ or CD8+ clones.

Concerning this clone itself: Its specific antigen is unknown. There are no base qualities to consult, and no much larger clone falls within one base.

Taken from the germline V gene (reference sequence), the CDR1 and CDR2 loops are MNHEY and SMNVEV. Cut back by 7 bases and 0 bases, the V and J ends lie 20 bases apart. The CDR3 covers 17 residues, taking in both the cysteine and the phenylalanine. This entry keeps only the CDR3 DNA: 51 bases, framed from base 1. Library generation was performed with the immunoSEQ multiplex PCR assay. The deep sequencing platform assayed approximately 100,000 TCR templates per sample. Genomic DNA extracted from sorted T cells was used for TCRbeta CDR3 sequencing. Per the source publication's procedure: The R programming language was used for clonal analysis of TCRbeta CDR3 data. Unstimulated samples were compared with post-reaction CFSE-low samples to define alloreactive CD4+ and CD8+ clones. Regulatory or non-regulatory origin of alloreactive CD4+ clones was assigned by matching sequences to the sorted unstimulated Treg and non-Treg repertoires. Entries here come from immuneACCESS through TCRdb and include only in-frame sequences with V and J called. Some clones fail to appear in such tables; in the studies checked, an unresolved V gene covers under half of the shortfall, and the cause of the remainder is unknown. That table furnishes V, J and clone size, whereas the DNA furnished D and trimming. The sample table holds tens of thousands of clones, of which about 89% were seen once. The top ten hold approximately 30% of the sample.

The clonotype originates from a human donor in good health. Sequenced material: CD8+ T cells sorted from blood. This chain joins TRBV27 to TRBJ2-3, with the D call tentatively TRBD1 or TRBD2, each fitting 5 bases. The CDR3 is CASIPPPGLTSTDTQYF. The DNA reads as follows: TGTGCCAGCATCCCCCCGCCGGGGCTTACTAGCACAGATACGCAGTATTTT.